Reported below is one TCR beta chain. The germline CDR1 and CDR2 sequences are SGHVS and FQNEAQ. The V end was cut by 2 bases, the J end by 7 bases, with 17 bases between. CDR3 length: 15 amino acids. Assay used: immunoSEQ multiplex PCR; TCRdb lists only in-frame clones, some missing. The repertoire includes 130,000 to 150,000 clones, just under 95% of them detected once, and approximately 15% sits in the top ten. The data derive from a study of control samples from healthy donors and cancer patients. The rearrangement links TRBV7-8 to TRBJ1-2; D might be TRBD1 (6 bases). The receptor was isolated from a man aged 60 to 75 with colorectal cancer. Sequencing was performed on PBMCs. CDR3 coding DNA: TGTGCCAGCAGCTTACTTTCGGGGGGCGCAGGTGGCTACACCTTC. Its protein product is CASSLLSGGAGGYTF.